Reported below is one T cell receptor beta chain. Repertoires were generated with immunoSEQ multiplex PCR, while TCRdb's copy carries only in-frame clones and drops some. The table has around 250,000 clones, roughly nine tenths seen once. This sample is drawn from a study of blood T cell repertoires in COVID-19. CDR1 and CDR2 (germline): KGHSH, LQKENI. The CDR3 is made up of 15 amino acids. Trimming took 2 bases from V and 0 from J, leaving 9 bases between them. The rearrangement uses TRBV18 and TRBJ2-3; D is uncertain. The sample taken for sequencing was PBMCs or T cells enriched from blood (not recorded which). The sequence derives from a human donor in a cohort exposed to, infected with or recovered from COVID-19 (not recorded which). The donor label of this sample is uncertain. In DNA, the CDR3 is TGTGCCAGCTCACCAGTGACTGCTAGCACAGATACGCAGTATTTT. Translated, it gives CASSPVTASTDTQYF.